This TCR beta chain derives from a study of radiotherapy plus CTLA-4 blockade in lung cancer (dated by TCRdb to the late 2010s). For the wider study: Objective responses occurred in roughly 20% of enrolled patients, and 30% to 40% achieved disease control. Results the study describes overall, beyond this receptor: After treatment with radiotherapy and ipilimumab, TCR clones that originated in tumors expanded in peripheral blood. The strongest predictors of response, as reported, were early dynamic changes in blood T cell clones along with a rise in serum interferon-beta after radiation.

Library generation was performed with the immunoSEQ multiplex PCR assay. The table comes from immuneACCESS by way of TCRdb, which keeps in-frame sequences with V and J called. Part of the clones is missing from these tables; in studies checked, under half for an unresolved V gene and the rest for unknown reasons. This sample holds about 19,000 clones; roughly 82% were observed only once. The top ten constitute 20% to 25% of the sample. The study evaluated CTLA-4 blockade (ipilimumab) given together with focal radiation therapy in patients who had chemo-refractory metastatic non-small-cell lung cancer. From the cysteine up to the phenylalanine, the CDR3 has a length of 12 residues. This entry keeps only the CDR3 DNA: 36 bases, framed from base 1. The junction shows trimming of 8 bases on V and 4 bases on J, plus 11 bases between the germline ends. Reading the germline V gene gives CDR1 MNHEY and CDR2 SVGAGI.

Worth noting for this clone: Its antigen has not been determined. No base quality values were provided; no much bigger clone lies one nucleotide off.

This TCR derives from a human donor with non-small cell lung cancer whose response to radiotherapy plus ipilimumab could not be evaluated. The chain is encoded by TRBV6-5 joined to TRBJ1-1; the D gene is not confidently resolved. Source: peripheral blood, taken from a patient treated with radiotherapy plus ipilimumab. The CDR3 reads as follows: CASQDVGTEAFF. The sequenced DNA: TGTGCCAGCCAGGATGTGGGCACTGAAGCTTTCTTT.